These T cell receptor beta chains were read from a single sample in a study of response to subunit inactivated influenza vaccine. From the RT-PCR reads, TCRdb called clonotypes with MiXCR, one entry per CDR3 protein. Among 200,000 to 300,000 distinct CDR3 sequences listed, less than 15% were seen once. The sequences come from non-naive T cells sorted from PBMCs, collected around two weeks before vaccination. These receptors were obtained from a man aged 50-60 years who received an inactivated influenza vaccine. CDR3s include the opening cysteine and the closing phenylalanine or tryptophan. A D gene is named only where the DNA matches it firmly. Some rows have no size entry. The others give once, few or many, or a class for an expanded clone.

TRBJ1-3 TRBD1 TRBV5-1 . CASRDGGTVGNTIYF TGCGCCAGCAGGGATGGTGGGACAGTTGGAAACACCATATATTTT
TRBJ2-7 . TRBV6-5 . CASSYTAVRSYEQYF TGTGCCAGCAGTTACACCGCCGTCCGTTCCTACGAGCAGTACTTC
TRBJ1-5 . TRBV12-3/TRBV12-4 few CASSFAGPHQPQHF TGTGCCAGCAGTTTCGCGGGACCTCATCAGCCCCAGCATTTT
TRBJ2-6 . TRBV3-1 few CASSPNPGKWSGANVLTF TGTGCCAGCAGCCCCAACCCGGGGAAATGGTCTGGGGCCAACGTCCTGACTTTC
TRBJ2-3 . TRBV20-1 . CSARQSDGTDTQYF TGCAGTGCTAGACAGTCAGACGGCACAGATACGCAGTATTTT
TRBJ2-7 . TRBV20-1 . CSAGAPRGEREQYF TGCAGTGCTGGCGCCCCGAGGGGGGAAAGAGAGCAGTACTTC
TRBJ2-6 . TRBV6-2/TRBV6-3 . CASSSSGSGANVLTF TGTGCCAGCAGTTCCTCAGGCTCTGGGGCCAACGTCCTGACTTTC
TRBJ2-1 . TRBV21-1 few CASSNPTGAGLAGAPSSYNEQFF TGTGCCAGCAGCAACCCGACAGGGGCCGGACTAGCGGGAGCCCCTAGCTCCTACAATGAGCAGTTCTTC
TRBJ2-1 TRBD2 TRBV19 . CASSPRLAGGPRQFF TGTGCCAGTAGTCCCAGACTAGCGGGAGGGCCCCGGCAGTTCTTC
TRBJ2-3 . TRBV18 . CASSQSAVPDTQYF TGTGCCAGCAGTCAGAGCGCGGTCCCAGATACGCAGTATTTT
TRBJ2-1 TRBD1 TRBV6-1 few CASSESRPGGSYNEQFF TGTGCCAGCAGTGAATCTCGACCAGGGGGATCCTACAATGAGCAGTTCTTC
TRBJ1-5 . TRBV18 . CASSPKDLGNQPQHF TGTGCCAGCTCACCTAAAGACCTCGGCAATCAGCCCCAGCATTTT
TRBJ1-5 TRBD1 TRBV4-1 few CASSQAGTGGFQHF TGCGCCAGCAGCCAAGCTGGGACAGGGGGTTTCCAGCATTTT
TRBJ1-1 . TRBV6-2/TRBV6-3 few CASSTQSFAEAFF TGTGCCAGCAGTACCCAGAGCTTTGCTGAAGCTTTCTTT
TRBJ2-1 . TRBV2 . CASNPRSYNEQFF TGTGCCAGCAACCCTAGATCGTACAATGAGCAGTTCTTC
TRBJ2-7 TRBD1 TRBV5-1 . CASSLSDRAHSSYEQYF TGCGCCAGCAGCCTATCGGACAGGGCCCATTCCTCCTACGAGCAGTACTTC
TRBJ2-6 . TRBV25-1 few CASSETGGAGANVLTF TGTGCCAGCAGTGAGACAGGAGGAGCTGGGGCCAACGTCCTGACTTTC
TRBJ2-4 . TRBV4-1 few CASSSVPGLAKNIQYF TGCGCCAGCAGCTCCGTACCCGGCTTAGCCAAAAACATTCAGTACTTC
TRBJ2-7 . TRBV20-1 few CSAPSWKGYEQYF TGCAGTGCCCCCTCTTGGAAGGGCTACGAGCAGTACTTC
TRBJ2-5 TRBD2 TRBV7-8 once CASSLSAGGEETQYF TGTGCCAGCAGCTTATCAGCGGGGGGAGAAGAGACCCAGTACTTC
TRBJ2-1 TRBD1 TRBV19 . CASSRGQGEEQFF TGTGCCAGTAGTAGAGGACAGGGGGAAGAGCAGTTCTTC
TRBJ1-5 . TRBV2 . CASSEGSYTRPQHF TGTGCCAGCAGTGAAGGTTCTTATACCCGGCCCCAGCATTTT
TRBJ1-6 . TRBV12-3/TRBV12-4 few CASSLPGSPLHF TGTGCCAGCAGTCTACCGGGTTCACCCCTCCACTTT
TRBJ2-1 . TRBV7-3 . CASSRTSSSEQFF TGTGCCAGCAGCCGTACTTCATCGAGTGAGCAGTTCTTC
TRBJ2-2 TRBD1 TRBV5-5 many CASSLAAGGFVGELFF TGTGCCAGCAGCTTGGCCGCAGGGGGCTTTGTCGGGGAGCTGTTTTTT
TRBJ2-3 . TRBV20-1 . CSARGRSGKLLDTQYF TGCAGTGCTAGAGGGCGGTCGGGAAAGCTTCTAGATACGCAGTATTTT
TRBJ2-7 TRBD2 TRBV14 few CASSQGLAGGPPLYEQYF TGTGCCAGCAGCCAAGGGCTAGCGGGAGGGCCTCCTCTCTACGAGCAGTACTTC
TRBJ1-3 . TRBV18 . CASSPPTLNSGNTIYF TGTGCCAGCTCACCACCTACCCTAAACTCTGGAAACACCATATATTTT
TRBJ2-5 . TRBV10-3 few CAISGARETQYF TGTGCCATCAGTGGGGCAAGAGAGACCCAGTACTTC
TRBJ2-2 . TRBV7-2 . CASSLDSSINTGELFF TGTGCCAGCAGCTTAGATTCGTCCATAAACACCGGGGAGCTGTTTTTT
TRBJ1-6 . TRBV7-2 . CASSFPSRNSPLHF TGTGCCAGCAGCTTCCCGAGCAGAAATTCACCCCTCCACTTT
TRBJ2-3 TRBD2 TRBV5-1 few CASSLFAASGAPSVDTQYF TGCGCCAGCAGCTTGTTCGCGGCTAGCGGGGCGCCGTCGGTAGATACGCAGTATTTT
TRBJ2-3 TRBD2 TRBV29-1 few CSVGLAGVGGTDTQYF TGCAGCGTGGGACTAGCGGGAGTCGGAGGCACAGATACGCAGTATTTT
TRBJ2-5 TRBD2 TRBV27 . CASRRTSGSQETQYF TGTGCCAGCAGGCGGACTAGCGGGAGCCAAGAGACCCAGTACTTC
TRBJ2-3 . TRBV2 few CASNIRGADTQYF TGTGCCAGCAACATCAGGGGTGCAGATACGCAGTATTTT
TRBJ1-1 TRBD1 TRBV2 . CAFSRQRWDREENTEAFF TGTGCCTTCAGTCGCCAGAGGTGGGACAGGGAGGAGAACACTGAAGCTTTCTTT
TRBJ2-1 . TRBV6-1 . CASSPSPPGGSNEQFF TGTGCCAGCAGTCCTTCGCCCCCGGGGGGCTCGAATGAGCAGTTCTTC
TRBJ2-7 . TRBV27 few CASSRQSSYEQYF TGTGCCAGCAGTCGCCAGAGCTCCTACGAGCAGTACTTC
TRBJ1-5 TRBD1 TRBV12-3/TRBV12-4 few CASRAQGGNQPQHF TGTGCCAGCAGGGCACAGGGGGGGAATCAGCCCCAGCATTTT
TRBJ2-7 . TRBV5-1 many CASSSDREQYF TGCGCCAGCAGCTCCGACCGGGAGCAGTACTTC
TRBJ2-7 TRBD1 TRBV28 . CASIPGTVHEQYF TGTGCCAGCATTCCCGGGACAGTTCACGAGCAGTACTTC
TRBJ2-5 . TRBV5-1 many CASSLEPGGETQYF TGCGCCAGCAGCTTGGAGCCGGGTGGCGAGACCCAGTACTTC